The text below deals with one T cell receptor beta chain. This record belongs to a study of blood T cell repertoires in COVID-19. Seattle's cohort entered during active infection and was followed longitudinally. The CDR3 consists of 16 residues. CDR1 SGHKS and CDR2 YYEKEE come from the germline V gene (reference sequence). After removal of 0 bases from V and 6 bases from J, the junction contained 7 bases not matched to a gene. In the original analysis: Estimates of nucleated cell counts were drawn from the amplification of reference gene primers. Generated by immunoSEQ multiplex PCR, the TCRdb table keeps only in-frame clones and is missing some. D and trimming were read from the DNA, whereas the V and J calls and clone size are those reported in that table. Of around 340,000 clones listed, about 92% are singletons.

Sequenced material: peripheral blood. The sequence was obtained from a woman between 55 and 75 years old with COVID-19, enrolled during active disease. The J gene is TRBJ1-2, the V gene TRBV5-5, with 11 bases matching TRBD1. The CDR3 sequence is CASSLVDRGRRDGYTF. The CDR3 DNA sequence: TGTGCCAGCAGCTTGGTGGACAGGGGGCGCCGGGATGGCTACACCTTC.